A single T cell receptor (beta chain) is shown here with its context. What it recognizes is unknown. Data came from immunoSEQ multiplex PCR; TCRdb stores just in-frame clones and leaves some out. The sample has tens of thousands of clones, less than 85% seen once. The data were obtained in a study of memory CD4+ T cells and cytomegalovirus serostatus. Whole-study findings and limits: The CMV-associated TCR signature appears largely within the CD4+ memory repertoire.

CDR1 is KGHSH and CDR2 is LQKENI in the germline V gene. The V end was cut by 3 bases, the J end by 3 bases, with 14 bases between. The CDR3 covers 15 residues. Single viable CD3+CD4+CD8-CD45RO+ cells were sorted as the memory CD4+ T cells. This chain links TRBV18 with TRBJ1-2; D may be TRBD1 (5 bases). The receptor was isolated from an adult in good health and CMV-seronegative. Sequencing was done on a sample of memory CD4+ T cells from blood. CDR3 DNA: TGTGCCAGCTCACCTCAGGGCAGTTATGACTATGGCTACACCTTC. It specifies CASSPQGSYDYGYTF.